What follows are 30 T cell receptor beta chains derived from one specimen sequenced in a study of response to subunit inactivated influenza vaccine (dated by TCRdb to 2016 to 2018). Preparation of the library involved RT-PCR. The instrument given in TCRdb is Illumina HiSeq 2500. TCRdb redid the processing of the public reads, applying fastp at Q25 and MiXCR, and retained in-frame beta chains. Entries that share a CDR3 protein sequence are merged under the most common genes and DNA. The sample table holds around 190,000 distinct CDR3 sequences, of which around 14% were seen once. Jointly, the top ten make up about a quarter of the sample. Sample: CD8+ T cells sorted from PBMCs, taken 5 days after vaccination. Every receptor here comes from a man aged 45-60 years who received an inactivated influenza vaccine. Donor details come from another sample of the same person, matched by shared clones.

This clonotype was detected a few times. The genes are TRBV12-3 or TRBV12-4 and TRBJ1-5; D not resolved. The CDR3 loop spans 14 amino acids. Deletions cut 3 bases from V and 4 bases from J, with 10 bases between. The CDR3, as DNA: TGTGCCAGCAGTTTTAGTCAGGCTAATCAGCCCCAGCATTTT. The encoded protein is CASSFSQANQPQHF.

The J gene is TRBJ2-1, the V gene TRBV6-2 or TRBV6-3; D possibly matches TRBD1 or TRBD2 (5 bases each). The CDR3 has 19 residues. With 6 bases removed from V and 0 bases from J, the gap between germline ends came to 24 bases. Germline V gene data show CDR1 as MNHEY and CDR2 as SVGEGT. The CDR3 is CASRTRMIRDLYSYNEQFF. CDR3 nucleotide sequence: TGTGCCAGCAGAACCCGGATGATTAGGGACCTTTACTCCTACAATGAGCAGTTCTTC.

This clonotype was counted many times. The DNA for the CDR3 is TGTGCCAGCAGTTTATACCGGGGCTACGAGCAGTACTTC. It codes for CASSLYRGYEQYF. The V gene is TRBV12-3 or TRBV12-4, the J gene TRBJ2-7; the D gene is possibly TRBD2 (5 bases). The CDR3 runs 13 residues. Trimming left V 2 bases short and J 3 bases short, with 8 bases between.

This clonotype showed up just a few times. The chain couples TRBV12-3 or TRBV12-4 to TRBJ1-5; D possibly corresponds to TRBD1 (5 bases). V lost 6 bases and J lost 4, with 16 bases in between. CDR3 length: 15 amino acids. This CDR3 reads CASRLPGGGNQPQHF. CDR3 in DNA: TGTGCCAGCAGACTGCCCGGGGGAGGTAATCAGCCCCAGCATTTT.

This clonotype was detected many times. The rearrangement links TRBV12-3 or TRBV12-4 to TRBJ2-3; TRBD2 aligns across 10 bases. This CDR3 contains 16 residues. V lost 2 bases, J lost 6 bases, and 8 bases stayed unmatched. The CDR3 DNA sequence: TGTGCCAGCAGTTTATTCGCTAGCGGGGGTTGGGATACGCAGTATTTT. This sequence encodes CASSLFASGGWDTQYF.

V usage is TRBV27 and J usage is TRBJ2-7; D may correspond to TRBD1 or TRBD2 (5 bases each). Trimming left V 1 base short and J 0 bases short, with 10 bases between. Germline CDR1 MNHEY, CDR2 SMNVEV (reference sequence). The CDR3 length is 15 residues. CDR3 residues: CASSLYPGSSYEQYF. CDR3 nucleotide sequence: TGTGCCAGCAGTTTATACCCAGGGAGCTCCTACGAGCAGTACTTC.

This clonotype was found many times. The rearrangement joins TRBV7-6 to TRBJ2-3, with 13 bases fitting TRBD2. The trim removed 5 bases at V and 0 bases at J, leaving 11 bases unmatched. The CDR3 extends over 19 amino acids. The germline V gene encodes CDR1 SGHVS and CDR2 FNYEAQ. CDR3 residues: CASSPGGLAGPSSTDTQYF. Here the CDR3 DNA reads TGTGCCAGCAGCCCTGGGGGACTAGCGGGACCCTCTAGCACAGATACGCAGTATTTT.

The chain carries TRBV6-1 and TRBJ2-1; D assignment may be TRBD1 or TRBD2 (5 bases each). CDR3 length: 14 amino acids. With 7 bases removed from V and 6 bases from J, the gap between germline ends came to 16 bases. Germline CDR1 reads MNHNS; CDR2 reads SASEGT. The CDR3 DNA reads TGTGCCAGCACCCCCGTAGGGGCGGGCAATGAGCAGTTCTTC. The encoded protein is CASTPVGAGNEQFF.

J is TRBJ2-5 and V is TRBV20-1; 10 bases are a match to TRBD2. CDR1 and CDR2 (germline): DFQATT, SNEGSKA (reference sequence). Trimming cost V 4 bases and J 3 bases; bases outside gene matches: 5. The CDR3 consists of 14 residues. The CDR3 sequence is CSATNLAGEETQYF. In nucleotides, the CDR3 is TGCAGTGCTACCAATCTAGCGGGGGAAGAGACCCAGTACTTC.

The chain joins TRBV7-8 to TRBJ2-7; 10 nucleotides align to TRBD2. J lost 0 bases, V lost 3 bases, and 8 bases had no gene match. The germline CDR1 and CDR2 sequences are SGHVS and FQNEAQ. The CDR3 is 17 amino acids. CDR3 nucleotides: TGTGCCAGCAGCTTGAGGACTAGCGGTCCGAGCTCCTACGAGCAGTACTTC. It specifies CASSLRTSGPSSYEQYF.

This sequence joins TRBV7-6 and TRBJ2-2; TRBD1 matches at 12 bases. V lost 4 bases and J lost 6; bases outside the gene matches: 3. CDR3 size: 15 residues. Germline V gene sequence: CDR1 SGHVS, CDR2 FNYEAQ. This CDR3 reads CASSWGTGGPGELFF. For the CDR3, the DNA is TGTGCCAGCAGCTGGGGGACAGGGGGCCCCGGGGAGCTGTTTTTT.

The rearrangement joins TRBV20-1 to TRBJ2-1; D is possibly TRBD1 (6 bases). Germline CDR1 DFQATT, CDR2 SNEGSKA (reference sequence). The CDR3 is 15 amino acids. The V end was cut by 3 bases, the J end by 0 bases, with 12 bases between. The CDR3 nucleotides read TGCAGTGCTAGCCGGGACACACGCTCCTACAATGAGCAGTTCTTC. Translation: CSASRDTRSYNEQFF.

The CDR3: CASSLSFSALYEQYF. For the CDR3, the DNA is TGTGCCAGCAGTTTGAGTTTTTCAGCACTCTACGAGCAGTACTTC. The chain couples TRBV12-3 or TRBV12-4 to TRBJ2-7, with no clear D. The CDR3 covers 15 residues. The V gene lost 3 bases and the J gene lost 3 bases, with 15 bases spanning the gap.

The CDR3 protein is CASSRGQGNNEQYF. The DNA for the CDR3 is TGCGCCAGCAGCCGGGGACAGGGTAACAACGAGCAGTACTTC. The rearrangement links TRBV5-1 to TRBJ2-7; 9 bases are shared with TRBD1. There are 14 residues in the CDR3. CDR1 and CDR2 from the germline V gene are SGHRS and YFSETQ. Unmatched junction bases numbered 7, after V lost 4 bases and J lost 5 bases.

This sequence joins TRBV5-1 and TRBJ2-3; the match to TRBD2 covers 9 bases. CDR3 size: 15 residues. Per the germline V gene, CDR1 is SGHRS and CDR2 is YFSETQ. Trimming cost V 2 bases and J 1 base; bases outside gene matches: 2. CDR3 amino acids: CASSFEREGTDTQYF. CDR3 in DNA: TGCGCCAGCAGCTTCGAGCGGGAGGGCACAGATACGCAGTATTTT.

This clonotype was found a few times. The V gene is TRBV6-2 or TRBV6-3, the J gene TRBJ2-1; a weak D match, TRBD2 (5 bases). The CDR3 consists of 15 residues. Germline V lookup: CDR1 MNHEY, CDR2 SVGEGT. Trimming shortened V by 7 bases and J by 6 bases, and 19 bases separated the two germline ends. Here the CDR3 reads CASTYSPVEGNEQFF. In DNA, the CDR3 is TGTGCCAGCACCTATAGTCCAGTTGAGGGCAATGAGCAGTTCTTC.

This clonotype came up many times. J is TRBJ2-5 and V is TRBV7-2; D gene uncertain. Trimming removed 0 bases from V and 1 base from J, with 9 bases in between. The CDR3 has 15 amino acids. The germline V gene has CDR1 SGHTA and CDR2 FQGNSA. CDR3: CASSLAGDFQETQYF. The DNA of the CDR3 is TGTGCCAGCAGCTTAGCGGGTGATTTCCAAGAGACCCAGTACTTC.

This chain joins TRBV6-2 or TRBV6-3 and TRBJ2-7; D tentatively reads TRBD1 or TRBD2 (5 bases each). Germline-derived CDR1 and CDR2 are MNHEY and SVGEGT. The V gene lost 7 bases and the J gene lost 5 bases, with 18 bases spanning the gap. This CDR3 comprises 14 residues. The CDR3 loop is CASKRPPEGHEQYF. The CDR3 bases are TGTGCCAGCAAACGGCCCCCCGAGGGGCACGAGCAGTACTTC.

This clonotype was recorded a few times. The J gene is TRBJ2-3, the V gene TRBV4-3; 10 bases are shared with TRBD1. The CDR3 totals 15 residues. The germline V gene has CDR1 LGHNA and CDR2 YSLEER. V lost 0 bases and J lost 4; bases outside the gene matches: 1. CDR3 sequence (DNA): TGCGCCAGCAGCCAAGATGGGACAGGGGCAGATACGCAGTATTTT. Residues: CASSQDGTGADTQYF.

A few counts support this clonotype. CDR3 in amino acids: CASSHHQGSPYNEQFF. DNA for the CDR3: TGTGCCAGCAGCCATCATCAGGGGTCTCCCTACAATGAGCAGTTCTTC. The chain employs TRBV6-1 and TRBJ2-1; perhaps TRBD1 as D (6 bases). Trimming removed 6 bases from V and 2 bases from J, with 17 bases in between. Germline V CDR1 and CDR2: MNHNS, SASEGT. The CDR3 has 16 amino acids.

This chain connects TRBV6-2 or TRBV6-3 to TRBJ1-2, with TRBD1 matching over 12 bases. With V trimmed by 8 bases and J by 6 bases, 4 bases remained unmatched. Germline V gives CDR1 MNHEY, CDR2 SVGEGT. CDR3 size: 13 residues. The CDR3 DNA reads TGTGCCAGCGGGGACAGGGGGCTGCATGGCTACACCTTC. This encodes CASGDRGLHGYTF.

The chain is built from TRBV10-3 and TRBJ2-3; 13 positions match TRBD2. Trimming at V came to 0 bases and at J to 0 bases, leaving 3 bases not matched to a gene. The CDR3 is 18 residues long. Germline assignment: CDR1 ENHRY and CDR2 SYGVKD. The CDR3 reads CAISESGLAGSSTDTQYF. In DNA form, the CDR3 reads TGTGCCATCAGTGAGTCGGGACTAGCGGGATCTAGCACAGATACGCAGTATTTT.

The chain combines TRBV6-1 with TRBJ2-5, with TRBD2 matching 9 bases. The CDR3 covers 15 residues. Trimming removed 7 bases from V and 1 base from J; junction bases left unmatched: 7. CDR1 MNHNS and CDR2 SASEGT come from the germline V gene. CDR3 DNA sequence: TGTGCCAGCATTCCAAGCGGGGGGCTCCAAGAGACCCAGTACTTC. It yields the protein CASIPSGGLQETQYF.

This clonotype was found a few times. The gene calls are TRBV28 and TRBJ2-1, with D hard to call. CDR3 length: 15 amino acids. The germline gives CDR1 MDHEN, CDR2 SYDVKM. V dropped 2 bases and J dropped 3 bases, with 11 bases sitting between them. The CDR3 DNA is TGTGCCAGCAGTTTAGGGGTCCCCTTCTACAATGAGCAGTTCTTC. Its protein product is CASSLGVPFYNEQFF.

This clonotype was observed a few times. The junction does not match germline at one end; this may be a read error. The J gene is TRBJ2-2, the V gene TRBV9, with D perhaps TRBD1 or TRBD2 (6 bases each). This CDR3 has 11 amino acids. CDR1 and CDR2 from the germline V gene are SGDLS and YYNGEE. CDR3 coding DNA: TGTGCCAGCAGCGGGGGGGCAGGGGTACTGTTT. Translating it yields CASSGGAGVLF.

This sequence joins TRBV7-9 and TRBJ2-2; 8 nucleotides match TRBD2. Germline assignment: CDR1 SEHNR and CDR2 FQNEAQ (reference sequence). CDR3 length equals 17 residues. V lost 3 bases and J lost 2; bases outside the gene matches: 8. The CDR3 DNA is TGTGCCAGCAGCTTGGGTTATAGCGGGGACAACACCGGGGAGCTGTTTTTT. Translated: CASSLGYSGDNTGELFF.

The chain carries TRBV11-2 and TRBJ2-7; D perhaps matches TRBD1 (6 bases). V lost 5 bases and J lost 3, with 17 bases in between. CDR3 length: 15 amino acids. Germline lookup yields CDR1 SGHAT and CDR2 FQNNGV. The CDR3 coding sequence is TGTGCCAGCAGCACCCCCAAGGACAGTTTCTACGAGCAGTACTTC. Encoded protein: CASSTPKDSFYEQYF.

This clonotype was seen a handful of times. The CDR3 sequence is CASLGVVGSVTEAFF. The CDR3 region has the DNA TGTGCCTCACTTGGGGTGGTGGGGTCGGTCACTGAAGCTTTCTTT. This chain links TRBV30 with TRBJ1-1, with no clear D. The length of the CDR3 is 15 residues. Per germline, CDR1 GTSNPN and CDR2 SVGIG (reference sequence). Trimming took 7 bases from V and 4 from J, leaving 22 bases between them.

This clonotype was seen only a few times. The chain is built from TRBV10-3 and TRBJ2-2; D is uncertain. Trimming took 10 bases from V and 5 from J, leaving 14 bases between them. The CDR3 has 13 amino acids. The germline CDR1 and CDR2 sequences are ENHRY and SYGVKD. The CDR3 is CASFNTETGELFF. In nucleotides, the CDR3 is TGTGCCAGCTTTAACACGGAGACCGGGGAGCTGTTTTTT.

The chain links TRBV7-8 to TRBJ2-3, with no clear D. Trimming took off 1 base at V and 0 bases at J, with 20 bases between the two ends. This CDR3 contains 19 residues. Germline V CDR1 and CDR2: SGHVS, FQNEAQ. CDR3 residues: CASSLVMSAAPTSTDTQYF. CDR3 nucleotide sequence: TGTGCCAGCAGCTTAGTAATGAGCGCAGCCCCCACTAGCACAGATACGCAGTATTTT.